The 10 T cell receptor beta chains below come from one sample, sequenced in a study of T cell changes during pregnancy in multiple sclerosis. The protocol was immunoSEQ multiplex PCR, while the TCRdb copy is restricted to in-frame clones and leaves out a portion. The sample lists approximately 30,000 clones; 90% were seen once. Sequencing used CD8+ T cells from peripheral blood mononuclear cells, obtained in the first trimester of pregnancy. These receptors all stem from a female donor with multiple sclerosis, enrolled in a pregnancy study.

This clone occurred once. This chain connects TRBV28 to TRBJ2-5; no clear D gene. V was shortened by 1 base and J by 3 bases, with 9 bases between the two germline ends. The CDR3 runs 14 residues. CDR1 is MDHEN and CDR2 is SYDVKM in the germline V gene. The CDR3 DNA is TGTGCCAGCAGTTTATTTGTCAGGAAAGAGACCCAGTACTTC. It yields the protein CASSLFVRKETQYF. The full variable domain, completed using reference TRBV28 and TRBJ2-5, is DVKVTQSSRYLVKRTGEKVFLECVQDMDHENMFWYRQDPGLGLRLIYFSYDVKMKEKGDIPEGYSVSREKKERFSLILESASTNQTSMYLCASSLFVRKETQYFGPGTRLLVL.

V gene TRBV4-3 combines with J gene TRBJ2-1; possibly TRBD2 for D (6 bases). The CDR3 has 18 residues. Trimming took 2 bases from V and 3 from J, leaving 20 bases between them. Germline CDR1 LGHNA, CDR2 YSLEER. In nucleotides, the CDR3 is TGCGCCAGCAGCCAAATTGCCCAAGTGGAAGCGGGCTACAATGAGCAGTTCTTC. Its translation is CASSQIAQVEAGYNEQFF.

The chain couples TRBV5-1 to TRBJ2-2; TRBD2 matches 16 bases. The CDR3 has 19 amino acids. Germline V gives CDR1 SGHRS, CDR2 YFSETQ. The V and J ends lost 4 bases and 3 bases, in that order; junction bases with no gene match: 9. The CDR3 spells CASSAMGLAGGPYTGELFF. The CDR3 region has the DNA TGCGCCAGCAGCGCCATGGGACTAGCGGGAGGGCCGTACACCGGGGAGCTGTTTTTT.

V is TRBV9 and J is TRBJ1-1, with 9 nucleotides matching TRBD1. V shed 3 bases, J shed 5 bases, and the junction held 5 bases outside the gene matches. The CDR3 is 14 amino acids. Germline loops: CDR1 SGDLS, CDR2 YYNGEE. The CDR3 is CASSGTGAPTEAFF. The CDR3 nucleotides read TGTGCCAGCAGCGGGACAGGGGCGCCAACTGAAGCTTTCTTT.

The chain has TRBV7-9 and TRBJ2-7, with TRBD2 matching over 8 bases. The CDR3 sequence is 13 residues long. The trim removed 2 bases at V and 3 bases at J, leaving 0 bases unmatched. The germline V gene encodes CDR1 SEHNR and CDR2 FQNEAQ (reference sequence). The CDR3: CASSLTSGYEQYF. CDR3 in DNA: TGTGCCAGCAGCTTAACTAGCGGCTACGAGCAGTACTTC. The whole variable domain, filled in from reference TRBV7-9 and TRBJ2-7, reads DTGVSQNPRHKITKRGQNVTFRCDPISEHNRLYWYRQTLGQGPEFLTYFQNEAQLEKSRLLSDRFSAERPKGSFSTLEIQRTEQGDSAMYLCASSLTSGYEQYFGPGTRLTVT.

This clone was detected once. The rearrangement uses TRBV7-9 and TRBJ2-1; TRBD1 matches at 7 bases. J was trimmed by 8 bases and V by 1 base; bases with no gene match: 2. The CDR3 extends over 13 amino acids. Germline V gene sequence: CDR1 SEHNR, CDR2 FQNEAQ (reference sequence). CDR3 residues: CASSLDRGHEQFF. CDR3 DNA sequence: TGTGCCAGCAGCTTAGACAGGGGCCATGAGCAGTTCTTC.

The J gene is TRBJ2-2, the V gene TRBV9, with unresolved D. V was shortened by 6 bases and J by 0 bases, with 12 bases between the two germline ends. The CDR3 sequence is 15 residues long. CDR1 is SGDLS and CDR2 is YYNGEE in the germline V gene. CDR3 residues: CASTPRATNTGELFF. For the CDR3, the DNA is TGTGCCAGCACCCCCCGAGCTACGAACACCGGGGAGCTGTTTTTT. Full variable domain (remainder filled in from reference TRBV9 and TRBJ2-2): DSGVTQTPKHLITATGQRVTLRCSPRSGDLSVYWYQQSLDQGLQFLIQYYNGEERAKGNILERFSAQQFPDLHSELNLSSLELGDSALYFCASTPRATNTGELFFGEGSRLTVL.

The chain combines TRBV30 with TRBJ2-5; 7 bases fit TRBD2. TRBJ2-7 explains the end of the DNA better; the J call may be wrong. Germline V gives CDR1 GTSNPN, CDR2 SVGIG (reference sequence). The CDR3 consists of 13 residues. The CDR3 DNA follows: TGTGCCTGGAGTGTTGGGGGGGGCTACGAGCAGTACTTC. Its protein is CAWSVGGGYEQYF.

CDR3 nucleotide sequence: TGTGCCAGCAGTTTGGCAGTAAAGCAGCCCCAGCATTTT. This translates into CASSLAVKQPQHF. The J gene is TRBJ1-5, the V gene TRBV27, with D hard to call. Germline assignment: CDR1 MNHEY and CDR2 SMNVEV (reference sequence). The CDR3 has 13 residues. The V end lost 3 bases, the J end lost 7 bases, and 10 bases lay between the germline ends.

This clone was observed once. J is TRBJ2-3 and V is TRBV27; TRBD2 is a possible D gene (5 bases). Trimming removed 5 bases from V and 4 bases from J, with 13 bases in between. Germline CDR1 is MNHEY and CDR2 is SMNVEV (reference sequence). The CDR3 has 14 residues. The CDR3 region has the DNA TGTGCCAGCAGTAAGCGGAACCCCTCAGATACGCAGTATTTT. Translating gives CASSKRNPSDTQYF.